A single sample is the source of the 32 T cell receptor beta chains below, sequenced in a study of blood T cells in healthy people across ages. Then a second PCR, running about 6 to 12 cycles, was carried out with a sample-barcoded 5' primer and a J-beta primer mix. In TCRdb, the 5' RACE reads were re-called with MiXCR into one record per CDR3 protein. The sample includes about 900,000 distinct CDR3 sequences, roughly 60% of them seen just once. What was sequenced was blood. These receptors were taken from a man aged 25 to 40 in good health.

The chain has TRBV7-2 and TRBJ1-4, with TRBD1 matching 8 bases. V was clipped by 5 bases and J by 8 bases; unmatched bases: 10. Germline V gene sequence: CDR1 SGHTA, CDR2 FQGNSA. This CDR3 is built from 15 residues. CDR3 DNA sequence: TGTGCCAGCAGCCCAGGACAGGGCAAAATGGAAAAACTGTTTTTT. It yields the protein CASSPGQGKMEKLFF.

The genes are TRBV9 and TRBJ1-2; D unresolved. The V and J ends lost 4 bases and 3 bases respectively, with 10 bases between them. The germline V gene encodes CDR1 SGDLS and CDR2 YYNGEE. The CDR3 is 13 amino acids. As DNA, the CDR3 is TGTGCCAGCAGCTTTAACTGGGACTATGGCTACACCTTC. This codes for CASSFNWDYGYTF.

This rearrangement joins TRBV11-3 to TRBJ1-2; the match to TRBD1 covers 7 bases. The germline gives CDR1 SGHNT, CDR2 YENEEA. V gave up 8 bases and J gave up 4 bases; unmatched junction bases: 7. This CDR3 is 13 amino acids long. The CDR3 here is CASHSDRSYGYTF. CDR3 DNA sequence: TGTGCCAGCCACTCGGACAGGAGCTATGGCTACACCTTC.

The chain links TRBV10-3 to TRBJ2-7; the D call may be TRBD1 or TRBD2 (5 bases each). The DNA end is a closer match to TRBJ2-5, so the J assignment may be wrong. Germline V gene lookup returns CDR1 ENHRY and CDR2 SYGVKD. The CDR3 has 14 amino acids. The CDR3 sequence is CAISELGPAETQYF. For the CDR3, the DNA is TGTGCCATCAGTGAGCTGGGACCGGCGGAGACCCAGTACTTC.

This clonotype has more than one count but fewer than ten. The chain couples TRBV4-3 to TRBJ2-1; D unresolved. This CDR3 comprises 16 residues. V was pared by 0 bases and J by 4 bases, with 13 bases between. CDR1 is LGHNA and CDR2 is YSLEER in the germline V gene. The CDR3 coding sequence is TGCGCCAGCAGCCAAGATCGGACCTCCCGGTACAATGAGCAGTTCTTC. It yields the protein CASSQDRTSRYNEQFF.

The chain links TRBV4-1 to TRBJ2-1; 10 positions match TRBD1. The ends lost 1 base at V and 7 bases at J; junction bases unmatched: 7. The CDR3 covers 16 residues. Germline V CDR1 and CDR2: MGHRA, YSYEKL. CDR3 sequence: CASSQGRGQGGNEQFF. Here the CDR3 DNA reads TGCGCCAGCAGCCAAGGGAGAGGACAGGGGGGGAATGAGCAGTTCTTC.

The chain employs TRBV6-6 and TRBJ2-7, with D perhaps matching TRBD2 (6 bases). The V and J ends lost 4 bases and 0 bases respectively, with 13 bases between them. From germline, CDR1 is MNHNY and CDR2 SVGAGI (reference sequence). This CDR3 is built from 15 residues. The CDR3 sequence: CASSFSRGSSYEQYF. CDR3 sequence (DNA): TGTGCCAGCAGTTTCTCCCGGGGGTCCTCCTACGAGCAGTACTTC.

This clonotype was seen more than once but under ten times. The J gene is TRBJ2-5, the V gene TRBV7-9; D is undetermined. Gene TRBJ2-7 matches the end of the DNA better, so the J call may be wrong. The germline gives CDR1 SEHNR, CDR2 FQNEAQ (reference sequence). The CDR3 is made up of 11 amino acids. Here the CDR3 reads CASNPRYEQYF. As DNA, the CDR3 is TGTGCCAGCAACCCGCGGTACGAGCAGTACTTC.

The rearrangement links TRBV5-1 to TRBJ1-2; D may be TRBD1 (6 bases). Trimming took off 4 bases at V and 1 base at J, with 20 bases between the two ends. Germline CDR1 is SGHRS and CDR2 is YFSETQ. This CDR3 has 17 residues. The CDR3 loop reads CASSPAPRGVCNYGYTF. CDR3 coding DNA: TGCGCCAGCAGCCCGGCGCCCAGGGGAGTCTGTAACTATGGCTACACCTTC.

The chain is built from TRBV12-3 or TRBV12-4 and TRBJ2-1; possibly TRBD2 for D (6 bases). This CDR3 is 17 amino acids long. V lost 5 bases, J lost 4 bases, and 21 bases lay in between. In DNA, the CDR3 is TGTGCCAGCAGTCCTCGACGCGGGGCAGCTAATTACAATGAGCAGTTCTTC. Translated, it gives CASSPRRGAANYNEQFF.

The V and J genes are TRBV9 and TRBJ2-4; possible D gene TRBD2, 6 bases. Trimming took 4 bases from V and 2 from J, leaving 19 bases between them. Germline V gene data show CDR1 as SGDLS and CDR2 as YYNGEE. This CDR3 spans 17 amino acids. CDR3 nucleotides: TGTGCCAGCAGCCCAGGAGGGCCGGGTCTGACCAAAAACATTCAGTACTTC. Translated: CASSPGGPGLTKNIQYF.

This clonotype has more than one count but fewer than ten. As DNA, the CDR3 is TGCACCAGCTGGACGCGACCCTACGAGCAGTACTTC. This encodes CTSWTRPYEQYF. The chain uses TRBV29-1 and TRBJ2-7; D not certain. Germline V gene sequence: CDR1 SQVTM, CDR2 ANQGSEA. This CDR3 spans 12 amino acids.

This clonotype was seen a few times. The rearrangement links TRBV20-1 to TRBJ2-5; 10 nucleotides agree with TRBD2. Germline loops: CDR1 DFQATT, CDR2 SNEGSKA (reference sequence). The CDR3 totals 15 residues. J lost 5 bases, V lost 3 bases, and 9 bases had no gene match. The CDR3 here is CSASSSGGAWETQYF. The CDR3 coding sequence is TGCAGTGCTAGTTCCAGCGGGGGGGCCTGGGAGACCCAGTACTTC.

The V gene is TRBV25-1, the J gene TRBJ2-1, with 7 bases that match TRBD2. The end of the DNA fits TRBJ2-7 better, so the J call may be wrong. CDR3 length: 15 residues. The germline gives CDR1 MGHDK, CDR2 SYGVNS. The CDR3 region is CASNVGGTGYNEQYF. The CDR3 DNA is TGTGCCAGCAACGTGGGAGGGACGGGCTACAATGAGCAGTACTTC.

The V call is TRBV2, the J call TRBJ2-2; D gene unclear. V lost 5 bases and J lost 0, with 7 bases in between. CDR3 length: 14 residues. Germline CDR1 is SNHLY and CDR2 is FYNNEI. The CDR3 spells CASSRATNTGELFF. CDR3 bases: TGTGCCAGCAGTAGGGCAACGAACACCGGGGAGCTGTTTTTT.

The CDR3 loop reads CASTPGTENGYTF. In nucleotides, the CDR3 is TGTGCCAGCACCCCCGGGACGGAAAATGGCTACACCTTC. V and J are TRBV21-1 and TRBJ1-2; the table's D call, TRBD1, has no DNA check behind it. TRBV21-1 counts as a pseudogene. The CDR3 has 13 residues.

The V gene is TRBV20-1, the J gene TRBJ1-2; D uncertain. CDR1 DFQATT and CDR2 SNEGSKA come from the germline V gene (reference sequence). Trimming cost V 2 bases and J 1 base, with 8 bases left between them. The CDR3 sequence is 13 residues long. This chain's CDR3 is CSARRAFNYGYTF. The DNA for the CDR3 is TGCAGTGCTAGAAGAGCCTTTAACTATGGCTACACCTTC.

V gene TRBV20-1 combines with J gene TRBJ2-7, with D tentatively TRBD1 (6 bases). The CDR3 runs to 12 residues. Germline V gene lookup returns CDR1 DFQATT and CDR2 SNEGSKA (reference sequence). V was trimmed by 3 bases and J by 3 bases, leaving 9 bases between them. CDR3 sequence (DNA): TGCAGTGCTAGTGGGACAAACTACGAGCAGTACTTC. It codes for CSASGTNYEQYF.

The rearrangement joins TRBV5-6 to TRBJ1-2, with TRBD1 as a possible D gene (5 bases). The V gene lost 5 bases and the J gene lost 4 bases, with 15 bases spanning the gap. This CDR3 spans 14 amino acids. Germline V CDR1 and CDR2: SGHDT, YYEEEE. The CDR3 bases are TGTGCCAGCAGGGGTCCCGTGGGGGGCTATGGCTACACCTTC. Its translation is CASRGPVGGYGYTF. Full variable domain (rest looked up from reference TRBV5-6 and TRBJ1-2): DAGVTQSPTHLIKTRGQQVTLRCSPKSGHDTVSWYQQALGQGPQFIFQYYEEEERQRGNFPDRFSGHQFPNYSSELNVNALLLGDSALYLCASRGPVGGYGYTFGSGTRLTVV.

The chain carries TRBV10-3 and TRBJ2-3; 9 bases match TRBD2. This CDR3 contains 15 residues. V lost 5 bases and J lost 2; bases outside the gene matches: 5. Germline assignment: CDR1 ENHRY and CDR2 SYGVKD. The CDR3 region is CAISLSGLATDTQYF. The CDR3 nucleotides read TGTGCCATCAGTCTCTCGGGACTAGCCACAGATACGCAGTATTTT.

The V call is TRBV4-3, the J call TRBJ1-2, with D possibly being TRBD1 (5 bases). This CDR3 is built from 15 residues. Deletions cut 3 bases from V and 7 bases from J, with 18 bases between. CDR1 is LGHNA and CDR2 is YSLEER in the germline V gene. The CDR3 loop reads CASSQTTGTHGGYTF. The CDR3 DNA follows: TGCGCCAGCAGCCAGACTACCGGGACCCACGGTGGCTACACCTTC.

The gene calls are TRBV25-1 and TRBJ2-7; no clear D. The CDR3 contains 12 residues. Germline V gene data show CDR1 as MGHDK and CDR2 as SYGVNS. Trimming took off 7 bases at V and 6 bases at J, with 13 bases between the two ends. CDR3 loop: CASTSWEGEQYF. Written as DNA, the CDR3 is TGTGCCAGCACCTCATGGGAAGGCGAGCAGTACTTC.

This clonotype was seen only once. The rearrangement joins TRBV27 to TRBJ1-6; 10 positions agree with TRBD1. Germline CDR1 reads MNHEY; CDR2 reads SMNVEV (reference sequence). Losses at the gene ends were 0 bases for V and 6 bases for J; bases not matched to a gene: 5. The length of the CDR3 is 17 residues. Here the CDR3 DNA reads TGTGCCAGCAGTTTATCGGGGACAGGGGCTTTTAATTCACCCCTCCACTTT. This sequence encodes CASSLSGTGAFNSPLHF.

The chain recombines TRBV7-3 with TRBJ2-7; D is undetermined. The germline V and J ends were trimmed by 2 bases and 3 bases, with 11 bases remaining between them. The germline V gene encodes CDR1 SGHTA and CDR2 FQGTGA. The CDR3 runs to 14 residues. This CDR3 reads CASSLFNGGYEQYF. In nucleotides, the CDR3 is TGTGCCAGCAGCTTATTTAACGGTGGCTACGAGCAGTACTTC.

This clonotype has just a few counts. The chain is built from TRBV20-1 and TRBJ2-3, with 9 positions matching TRBD2. The V segment lost 4 bases and the J segment 4 bases; nucleotides outside the gene matches: 12. Germline V gives CDR1 DFQATT, CDR2 SNEGSKA (reference sequence). This CDR3 is 16 amino acids long. In DNA form, the CDR3 reads TGCAGTGCTATGAGCGAGCGGGGGGCCCAGTCAGATACGCAGTATTTT. Its translation: CSAMSERGAQSDTQYF.

The CDR3 nucleotides are TGTGCCAGCAGTAGGGGACAGGAGGACTCCGGCTACACCTTC. This codes for CASSRGQEDSGYTF. The V and J genes are TRBV12-3 or TRBV12-4 and TRBJ1-2; TRBD1 aligns across 8 bases. V was clipped by 5 bases and J by 8 bases; unmatched bases: 10. CDR3 length equals 14 residues.

This clonotype has only a few counts. CDR3: CASSFLGLETQYF. The CDR3 region has the DNA TGTGCCAGCAGTTTCCTGGGTTTGGAGACCCAGTACTTC. This chain joins TRBV12-3 or TRBV12-4 and TRBJ2-5, with D unresolved. Trimming stripped 3 bases from V and 5 bases from J, with 10 bases between. The CDR3 is 13 amino acids.

This clonotype was seen more than once but under ten times. The genes are TRBV4-1 and TRBJ2-5; D is ambiguous. The CDR3 loop spans 18 amino acids. Germline V gene lookup returns CDR1 MGHRA and CDR2 YSYEKL. The germline V and J ends were trimmed by 0 bases and 1 base, with 18 bases remaining between them. In DNA, the CDR3 is TGCGCCAGCAGCCAAGATCCAGTGGCCCCGGGTGGCCAAGAGACCCAGTACTTC. Its translation is CASSQDPVAPGGQETQYF.

About this clonotype: A read error may account for a junction end that differs from germline. V usage is TRBV12-3 or TRBV12-4 and J usage is TRBJ2-3; 11 bases fit TRBD2. This CDR3 spans 15 amino acids. The chain's CDR3 is CACTTSGGNADTRYF. For the CDR3, the DNA is TGTGCCTGCACTACTAGCGGGGGAAACGCAGATACGCGGTATTTT.

The chain carries TRBV28 and TRBJ2-7; 11 positions match TRBD2. The J call may be faulty, since TRBJ2-5 better matches the DNA end. The germline CDR1 and CDR2 sequences are MDHEN and SYDVKM. The length of the CDR3 is 17 residues. CDR3 nucleotides: TGTGCCAGCAAATTAGCGGGGGGGCTTTTTGTGGGAGAGACCCAGTACTTC. Encoded protein: CASKLAGGLFVGETQYF.

Regarding this clonotype: Sequence at one end of the junction differs from germline and may be a read error. V usage is TRBV29-1 and J usage is TRBJ1-1; D perhaps matches TRBD1 (5 bases). The CDR3 runs to 14 residues. CDR1 and CDR2 from the germline V gene are SQVTM and ANQGSEA. This CDR3 reads CSVEDSPFNSEAFF. DNA of the CDR3: TGCAGCGTCGAAGACAGTCCTTTTAATTCTGAAGCTTTCTTT. The full variable domain, with the rest looked up from reference TRBV29-1 and TRBJ1-1, is SAVISQKPSRDICQRGTSLTIQCQVDSQVTMMFWYRQQPGQSLTLIATANQGSEATYESGFVIDKFPISRPNLTFSTLTVSNMSPEDSSIYLCSVEDSPFNSEAFFGQGTRLTVV.

Points on this clonotype: A read error may explain this, as a much larger clone is one base away. The chain joins TRBV6-1 to TRBJ2-5; weak D call: TRBD1 (7 bases). Trimming removed 6 bases at V and 11 bases at J, with 31 bases between. Per germline, CDR1 MNHNS and CDR2 SASEGT. The CDR3 runs 17 residues. This chain's CDR3 is CASSPSWTGSDYNEQYF. In nucleotides, the CDR3 is TGTGCCAGCAGCCCCAGCTGGACAGGTTCGGACTACAATGAGCAGTACTTC.